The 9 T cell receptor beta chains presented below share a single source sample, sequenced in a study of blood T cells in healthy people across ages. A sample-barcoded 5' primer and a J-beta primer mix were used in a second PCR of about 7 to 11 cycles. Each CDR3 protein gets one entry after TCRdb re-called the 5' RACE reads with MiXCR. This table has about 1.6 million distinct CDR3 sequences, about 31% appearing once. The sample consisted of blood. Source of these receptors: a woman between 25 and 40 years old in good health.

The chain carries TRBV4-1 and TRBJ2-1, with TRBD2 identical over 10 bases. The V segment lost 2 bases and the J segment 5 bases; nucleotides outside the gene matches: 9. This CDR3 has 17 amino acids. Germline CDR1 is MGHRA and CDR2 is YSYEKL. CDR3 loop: CASSQRPSSGSDNEQFF. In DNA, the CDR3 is TGCGCCAGCAGCCAAAGGCCTTCTAGCGGGAGCGACAATGAGCAGTTCTTC.

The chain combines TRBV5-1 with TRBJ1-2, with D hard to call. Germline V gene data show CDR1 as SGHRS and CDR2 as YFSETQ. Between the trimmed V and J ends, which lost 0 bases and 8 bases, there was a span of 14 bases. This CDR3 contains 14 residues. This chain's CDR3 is CASSLEAPGGGYTF. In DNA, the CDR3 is TGCGCCAGCAGCTTGGAGGCGCCAGGTGGAGGCTACACCTTC.

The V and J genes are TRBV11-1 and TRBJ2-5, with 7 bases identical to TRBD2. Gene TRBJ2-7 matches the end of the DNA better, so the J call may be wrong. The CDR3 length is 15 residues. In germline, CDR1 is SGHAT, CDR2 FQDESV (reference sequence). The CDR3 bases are TGTGCCAGCAGCCCACATGGGGGAGGGCCTTACGAGCAGTACTTC. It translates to CASSPHGGGPYEQYF.

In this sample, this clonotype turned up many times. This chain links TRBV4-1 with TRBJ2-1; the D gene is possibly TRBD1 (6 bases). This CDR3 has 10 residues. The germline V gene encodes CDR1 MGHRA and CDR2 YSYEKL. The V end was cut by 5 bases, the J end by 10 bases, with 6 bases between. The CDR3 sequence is CASSGTEQFF. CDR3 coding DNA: TGCGCCAGCAGCGGGACAGAGCAGTTCTTC.

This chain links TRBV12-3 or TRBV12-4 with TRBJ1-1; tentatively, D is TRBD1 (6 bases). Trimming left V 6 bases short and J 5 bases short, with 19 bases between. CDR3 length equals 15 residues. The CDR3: CASRVLLRGRTEAFF. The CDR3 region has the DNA TGTGCCAGCAGAGTCTTACTCAGGGGACGTACTGAAGCTTTCTTT.

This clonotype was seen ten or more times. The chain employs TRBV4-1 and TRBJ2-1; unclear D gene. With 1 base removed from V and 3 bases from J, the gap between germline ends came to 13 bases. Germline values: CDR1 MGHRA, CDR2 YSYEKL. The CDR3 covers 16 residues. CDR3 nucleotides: TGCGCCAGCAGCCAAGGTTCCGCCCCGGTCTACAATGAGCAGTTCTTC. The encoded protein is CASSQGSAPVYNEQFF.

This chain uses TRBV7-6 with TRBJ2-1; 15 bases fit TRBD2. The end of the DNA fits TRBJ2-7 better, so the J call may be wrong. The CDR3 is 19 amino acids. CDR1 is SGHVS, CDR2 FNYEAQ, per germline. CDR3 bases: TGTGCCAGCAGCCCCGGGACTAGCGGGGGGATAAGCTCCTACAATGAGCAGTACTTC. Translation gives CASSPGTSGGISSYNEQYF.

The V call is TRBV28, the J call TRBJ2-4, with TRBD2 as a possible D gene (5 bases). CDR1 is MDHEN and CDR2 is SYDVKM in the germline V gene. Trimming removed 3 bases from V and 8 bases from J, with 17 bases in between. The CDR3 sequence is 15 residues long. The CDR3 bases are TGTGCCAGCAGTTTGCCGGGAATAGGGATACACATTCAGTACTTC. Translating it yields CASSLPGIGIHIQYF.

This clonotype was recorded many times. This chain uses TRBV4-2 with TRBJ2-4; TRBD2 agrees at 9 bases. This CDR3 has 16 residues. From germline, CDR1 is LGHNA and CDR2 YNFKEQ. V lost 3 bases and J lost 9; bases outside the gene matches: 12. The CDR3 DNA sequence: TGTGCCAGCAGCCAGGTAGCGGGAGTGGTCGAGTCCATTCAGTACTTC. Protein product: CASSQVAGVVESIQYF.